These T cell receptor beta chains were read from a single sample in a study of PD-1 blockade in classical Hodgkin lymphoma. The repertoire was sequenced with immunoSEQ multiplex PCR; TCRdb's copy has only in-frame clones and lacks some. The repertoire has some 28,000 clones, around 89% of them found once; the top ten carry approximately 0.35%. The source material was CD4+ T cells from blood. These receptors originate from a human donor with classical Hodgkin lymphoma. The CDR3 runs from the conserved cysteine through the conserved F or W. D genes are given only for firm matches. The size entry is marked missing in some rows and otherwise reads once, few, many or a size class.

>TRBJ2-4|.|13|TRBV7-2|.
CASSYVGTNIQYF
TGTGCCAGCAGTTACGTTGGGACAAACATTCAGTACTTC
>TRBJ2-7|TRBD2|16|TRBV7-2|.
CASSLGGTSGRYEQYF
TGTGCCAGCAGCTTAGGGGGGACTAGCGGTCGGTACGAGCAGTACTTC
>TRBJ1-1|.|12|TRBV28|.
CASSLPLTEAFF
TGTGCCAGCAGTTTACCACTCACTGAAGCTTTCTTT
>TRBJ2-3|TRBD1|15|TRBV5-1|.
CASRVQGVDTDTQYF
TGCGCCAGCAGAGTACAGGGGGTTGACACAGATACGCAGTATTTT
>TRBJ2-3|.|14|TRBV27|.
CASSLNRVTDTQYF
TGTGCCAGCAGTTTAAACAGGGTCACAGATACGCAGTATTTT
>TRBJ2-6|.|15|TRBV6-1|.
CASRGAISGANVLTF
TGTGCCAGCAGAGGGGCTATCTCTGGGGCCAACGTCCTGACTTTC
>TRBJ2-3|.|13|TRBV27|.
CASSLGWGDTQYF
TGTGCCAGCAGTTTAGGATGGGGAGATACGCAGTATTTT
>TRBJ1-4|.|14|TRBV27|once
CASRASGAGGKLFF
TGTGCCAGCAGAGCATCGGGAGCCGGCGGAAAACTGTTTTTT
>TRBJ1-2|.|13|TRBV6-5|.
CASSPRAGWGYTF
TGTGCCAGCAGTCCTAGGGCGGGGTGGGGCTACACCTTC
>TRBJ2-2|TRBD2|16|TRBV2|few
CASSGLAGDQIGELFF
TGTGCCAGCAGTGGACTAGCGGGCGATCAAATCGGGGAGCTGTTTTTT
>TRBJ1-4|.|14|TRBV7-2|.
CASKDTATNEKLFF
TGTGCCAGCAAGGACACTGCAACTAATGAAAAACTGTTTTTT
>TRBJ2-2|.|14|TRBV11-2|.
CASSLGRTAGELFF
TGTGCCAGCAGCTTAGGGAGGACGGCCGGGGAGCTGTTTTTT
>TRBJ2-5|.|13|TRBV18|.
CASSPGHQETQYF
TGTGCCAGCTCACCGGGGCATCAAGAGACCCAGTACTTC
>TRBJ2-1|TRBD2|14|TRBV2|once
CASSGTSFYNEQFF
TGTGCCAGCAGTGGGACTAGTTTCTACAATGAGCAGTTCTTC
>TRBJ1-1|.|15|TRBV7-9|.
CASSRGRTANTEAFF
TGTGCCAGCAGCCGGGGCCGGACGGCGAACACTGAAGCTTTCTTT
>TRBJ2-1|.|15|TRBV11-3|.
CASSLRGAAVNEQFF
TGTGCCAGCAGCTTAAGGGGCGCAGCAGTCAATGAGCAGTTCTTC
>TRBJ2-1|TRBD2|16|TRBV28|.
CASSSPTSGKGGEQFF
TGTGCCAGCAGTTCCCCGACTAGCGGGAAAGGTGGTGAGCAGTTCTTC
>TRBJ2-1|.|14|TRBV10-1|.
CASRGLRFVNEQFF
TGCGCCAGCAGAGGGTTACGTTTTGTGAATGAGCAGTTCTTC
>TRBJ1-5|.|15|TRBV2|.
CASSEGVGGPRAQHF
TGTGCCAGCAGTGAAGGGGTGGGGGGGCCCAGAGCCCAGCATTTT
>TRBJ2-4|.|14|TRBV11-1|once
CASSLAPLPGIQYF
TGTGCCAGCAGCTTAGCCCCCCTTCCTGGCATTCAGTACTTC
>TRBJ1-2|.|15|TRBV16|.
CASSQWIDSNYGYTF
TGTGCCAGCAGCCAATGGATAGATTCTAACTATGGCTACACCTTC
>TRBJ2-7|.|14|TRBV4-3|once
CASSQDGLFYEQYF
TGCGCCAGCAGCCAAGATGGTCTGTTTTACGAGCAGTACTTC
>TRBJ2-7|.|14|TRBV28|.
CASSLASENYEQYF
TGTGCCAGCAGTTTGGCTAGCGAAAACTACGAGCAGTACTTC
>TRBJ2-2|.|15|TRBV28|.
CASSLPYTGTGELFF
TGTGCCAGCAGTTTACCGTACACAGGCACCGGGGAGCTGTTTTTT
>TRBJ1-1|.|15|TRBV18|.
CASSFKQGFDTEAFF
TGTGCCAGCTCATTCAAGCAGGGTTTTGACACTGAAGCTTTCTTT
>TRBJ1-1|.|14|TRBV7-2|.
CASSLIPEHTEAFF
TGTGCCAGCAGCTTAATTCCAGAGCACACTGAAGCTTTCTTT
>TRBJ2-2|.|17|TRBV5-1|.
CASSFTGSGGGSGELFF
TGCGCCAGCAGCTTTACGGGCAGCGGTGGTGGGTCCGGGGAGCTGTTTTTT
>TRBJ2-1|TRBD2|15|TRBV29-1|.
CSVGWGLARTGEQFF
TGCAGCGTGGGTTGGGGACTAGCGCGGACGGGGGAGCAGTTCTTC
>TRBJ2-1|.|14|TRBV5-5|.
CASSVRATGNEQFF
TGTGCCAGCAGCGTACGGGCTACAGGCAATGAGCAGTTCTTC
>TRBJ1-2|.|15|TRBV9|once
CASSPRGSEQDGYTF
TGTGCCAGCAGCCCACGAGGTTCCGAACAAGATGGCTACACCTTC
>TRBJ2-7|.|13|TRBV7-2|.
CASSFRGGDEQYF
TGTGCCAGCAGCTTTCGAGGCGGTGACGAGCAGTACTTC
>TRBJ1-2|TRBD1|14|TRBV6-1|few
CASSVGRGPYGYTF
TGTGCCAGCAGTGTAGGCAGGGGGCCCTATGGCTACACCTTC
>TRBJ2-7|TRBD2|16|TRBV19|.
CASSTPTSGSMNEQYF
TGTGCCAGTAGTACCCCGACTAGCGGGAGTATGAACGAGCAGTACTTC
>TRBJ2-1|TRBD2|17|TRBV6-4|.
CASSDPGTSGMCNEQFF
TGTGCCAGCAGCGATCCCGGGACTAGCGGGATGTGCAATGAGCAGTTCTTC
>TRBJ1-2|TRBD1|15|TRBV18|.
CASSPADRGAGGYTF
TGTGCCAGCTCACCAGCGGACAGGGGGGCCGGTGGCTACACCTTC
>TRBJ2-7|.|17|TRBV28|.
CASSLGGAGSLSYEQYF
TGTGCCAGCAGTTTAGGGGGGGCCGGGAGCCTCTCCTACGAGCAGTACTTC
>TRBJ2-7|TRBD2|15|TRBV19|.
CASSVGLAGELGQYF
TGTGCCAGTAGTGTCGGACTAGCGGGGGAACTGGGGCAGTACTTC
>TRBJ1-2|TRBD1|15|TRBV5-1|.
CASRRPDRGDYGYTF
TGCGCCAGCAGAAGGCCTGACAGGGGTGACTATGGCTACACCTTC
>TRBJ2-1|.|14|TRBV5-1|once
CASTLGQLTNEQFF
TGCGCCAGCACCCTCGGACAGCTTACAAATGAGCAGTTCTTC
>TRBJ2-7|TRBD2|15|TRBV5-1|.
CASSSGTSGAYEQYF
TGCGCCAGCAGCTCCGGGACTAGCGGAGCCTACGAGCAGTACTTC
>TRBJ1-3|TRBD1|16|TRBV27|.
CASSPRQGSPGNTIYF
TGTGCCAGCAGTCCCCGACAGGGGTCCCCTGGAAACACCATATATTTT
>TRBJ2-7|TRBD2|15|TRBV28|once
CASTQEAGSLYEQYF
TGTGCCAGCACTCAAGAAGCGGGGTCCCTCTACGAGCAGTACTTC
>TRBJ2-4|.|14|TRBV5-6|.
CASSLRGPMGIQYF
TGTGCCAGCAGCTTACGGGGGCCGATGGGCATTCAGTACTTC
>TRBJ1-1|.|13|TRBV6-1|.
CASSEVRGTEAFF
TGTGCCAGCAGTGAAGTTAGGGGGACTGAAGCTTTCTTT
>TRBJ2-2|.|14|TRBV10-2|.
CASKAGPNTGELFF
TGCGCCAGCAAGGCGGGACCGAACACCGGGGAGCTGTTTTTT
>TRBJ2-1|TRBD2|15|TRBV7-6|.
CASSRTSGSLNEQFF
TGTGCCAGCAGCCGGACTAGCGGGAGTCTCAATGAGCAGTTCTTC
>TRBJ2-3|.|17|TRBV7-8|once
CASAINGAGGSTDTQYF
TGTGCCAGCGCAATAAATGGTGCAGGGGGGTCCACAGATACGCAGTATTTT
>TRBJ1-2|TRBD1|15|TRBV7-2|.
CASSLSNRGMEGYTF
TGTGCCAGCAGCTTGTCCAACAGGGGGATGGAAGGCTACACCTTC
>TRBJ1-6|.|13|TRBV7-2|once
CASSQGGGSPLHF
TGTGCCAGCAGTCAGGGCGGTGGGTCACCCCTCCACTTT
>TRBJ2-7|.|12|TRBV10-3|.
CAIKVGPYEQYF
TGTGCCATCAAGGTCGGACCCTACGAGCAGTACTTC